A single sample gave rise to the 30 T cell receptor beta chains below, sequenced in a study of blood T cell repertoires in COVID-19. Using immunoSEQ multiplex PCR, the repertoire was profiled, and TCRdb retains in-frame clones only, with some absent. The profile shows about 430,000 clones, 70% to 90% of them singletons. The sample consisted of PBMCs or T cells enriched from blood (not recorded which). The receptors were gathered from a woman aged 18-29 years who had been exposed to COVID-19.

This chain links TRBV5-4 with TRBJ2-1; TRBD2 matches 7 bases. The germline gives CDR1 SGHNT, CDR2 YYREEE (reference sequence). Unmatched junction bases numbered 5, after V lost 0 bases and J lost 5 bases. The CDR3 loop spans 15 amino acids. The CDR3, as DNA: TGTGCCAGCAGCTTGGATCTAGCGGCCGACAATGAGCAGTTCTTC. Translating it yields CASSLDLAADNEQFF.

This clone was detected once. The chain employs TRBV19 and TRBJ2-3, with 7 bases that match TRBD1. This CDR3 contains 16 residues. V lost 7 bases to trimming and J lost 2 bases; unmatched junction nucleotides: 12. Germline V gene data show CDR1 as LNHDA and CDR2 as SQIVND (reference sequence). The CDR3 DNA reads TGTGCCAGTACCCCGTCCCCCGGACAGGACACAGATACGCAGTATTTT. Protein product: CASTPSPGQDTDTQYF.

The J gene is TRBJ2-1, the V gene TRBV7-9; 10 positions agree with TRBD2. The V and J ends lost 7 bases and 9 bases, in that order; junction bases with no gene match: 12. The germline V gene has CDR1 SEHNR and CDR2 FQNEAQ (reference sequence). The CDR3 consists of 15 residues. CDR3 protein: CASTQTSGPSSEQFF. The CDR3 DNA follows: TGTGCCAGCACTCAGACTAGCGGGCCTAGTAGTGAGCAGTTCTTC. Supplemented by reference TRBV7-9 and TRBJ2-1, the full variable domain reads DTGVSQNPRHKITKRGQNVTFRCDPISEHNRLYWYRQTLGQGPEFLTYFQNEAQLEKSRLLSDRFSAERPKGSFSTLEIQRTEQGDSAMYLCASTQTSGPSSEQFFGPGTRLTVL.

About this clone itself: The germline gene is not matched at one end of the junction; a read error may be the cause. CDR3 sequence (DNA): TGTGCCAGCAGCTTAACCGAAACTGGAGCTTTCTTT. It specifies CASSLTETGAFF. V and J are TRBV11-2 and TRBJ1-1; unclear D gene. The CDR3 spans 12 residues. Germline V CDR1 and CDR2: SGHAT, FQNNGV. Full variable domain (missing parts from reference TRBV11-2 and TRBJ1-1): EAGVAQSPRYKIIEKRQSVAFWCNPISGHATLYWYQQILGQGPKLLIQFQNNGVVDDSQLPKDRFSAERLKGVDSTLKIQPAKLEDSAVYLCASSLTETGAFFGQGTRLTVV.

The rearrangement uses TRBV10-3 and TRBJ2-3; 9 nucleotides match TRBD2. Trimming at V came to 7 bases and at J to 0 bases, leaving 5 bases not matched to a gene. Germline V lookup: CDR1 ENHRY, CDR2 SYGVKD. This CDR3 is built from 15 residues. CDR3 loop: CAIMAAGGSTDTQYF. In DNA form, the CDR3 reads TGTGCCATCATGGCAGCGGGGGGTAGCACAGATACGCAGTATTTT.

CDR3 loop: CASSFDRLGSGYEQYF. The CDR3 DNA is TGCGCCAGCAGCTTTGACAGGTTGGGGAGTGGGTACGAGCAGTACTTC. The J gene is TRBJ2-7, the V gene TRBV5-1, with TRBD1 as a possible D gene (6 bases). With 2 bases removed from V and 4 bases from J, the gap between germline ends came to 19 bases. CDR3 size: 16 residues. Germline loops: CDR1 SGHRS, CDR2 YFSETQ.

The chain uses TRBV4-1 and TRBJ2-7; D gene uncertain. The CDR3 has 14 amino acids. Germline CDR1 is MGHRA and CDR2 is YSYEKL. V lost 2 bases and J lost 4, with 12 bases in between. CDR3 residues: CASSQNLREYEQYF. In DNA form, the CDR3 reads TGCGCCAGCAGCCAAAATTTAAGAGAGTACGAGCAGTACTTC.

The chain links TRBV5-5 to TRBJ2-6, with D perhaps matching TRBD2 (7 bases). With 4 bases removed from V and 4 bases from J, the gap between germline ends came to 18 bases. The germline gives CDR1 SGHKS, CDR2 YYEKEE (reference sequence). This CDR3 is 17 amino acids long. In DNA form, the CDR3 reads TGTGCCAGCAGCCCTTCCCGGGGGGCGCAAGGGGCCAACGTCCTGACTTTC. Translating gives CASSPSRGAQGANVLTF.

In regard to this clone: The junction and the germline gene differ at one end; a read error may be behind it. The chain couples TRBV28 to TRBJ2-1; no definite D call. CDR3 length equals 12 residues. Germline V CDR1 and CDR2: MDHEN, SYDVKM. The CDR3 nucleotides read TGTGCCAGCAGCTTATTCGTCGATGAGCAGTTCTTC. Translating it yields CASSLFVDEQFF.

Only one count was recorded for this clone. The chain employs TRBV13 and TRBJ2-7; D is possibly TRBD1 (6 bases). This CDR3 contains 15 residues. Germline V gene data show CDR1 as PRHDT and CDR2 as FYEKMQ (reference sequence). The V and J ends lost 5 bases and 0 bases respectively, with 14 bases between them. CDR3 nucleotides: TGTGCCAGCAGCCCCCGCCCGGACAGCTCCTACGAGCAGTACTTC. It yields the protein CASSPRPDSSYEQYF. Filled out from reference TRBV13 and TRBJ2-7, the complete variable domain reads AAGVIQSPRHLIKEKRETATLKCYPIPRHDTVYWYQQGPGQDPQFLISFYEKMQSDKGSIPDRFSAQQFSDYHSELNMSSLELGDSALYFCASSPRPDSSYEQYFGPGTRLTVT.

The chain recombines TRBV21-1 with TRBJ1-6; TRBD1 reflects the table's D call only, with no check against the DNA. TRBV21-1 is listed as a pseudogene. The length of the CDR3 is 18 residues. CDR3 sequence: CASSKGKGLGQPNSPLHF. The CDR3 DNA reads TGTGCCAGCAGCAAAGGAAAAGGGCTTGGACAGCCGAATTCACCCCTCCACTTT.

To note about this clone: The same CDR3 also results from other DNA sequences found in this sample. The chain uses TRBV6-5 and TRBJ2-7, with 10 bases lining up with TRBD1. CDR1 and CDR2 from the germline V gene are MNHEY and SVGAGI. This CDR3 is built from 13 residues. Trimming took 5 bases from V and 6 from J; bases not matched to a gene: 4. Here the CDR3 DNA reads TGTGCCAGCAGTAGGACAGGGGGTCGCGAGCAGTACTTC. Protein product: CASSRTGGREQYF.

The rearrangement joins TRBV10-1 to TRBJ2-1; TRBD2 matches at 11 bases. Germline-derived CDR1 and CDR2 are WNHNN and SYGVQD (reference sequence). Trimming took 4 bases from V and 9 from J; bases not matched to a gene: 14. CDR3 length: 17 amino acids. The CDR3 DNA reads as TGCGCCAGCAGTGGCCGCTTAGCGGGAGGGCCCTCGGGTGAGCAGTTCTTC. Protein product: CASSGRLAGGPSGEQFF.

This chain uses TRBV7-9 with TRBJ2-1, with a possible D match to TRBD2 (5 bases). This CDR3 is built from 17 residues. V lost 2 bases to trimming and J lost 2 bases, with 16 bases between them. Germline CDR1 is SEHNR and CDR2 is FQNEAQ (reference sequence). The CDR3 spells CASSLLQLRATYNEQFF. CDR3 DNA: TGTGCCAGCAGCTTATTGCAGTTGAGGGCGACCTACAATGAGCAGTTCTTC.

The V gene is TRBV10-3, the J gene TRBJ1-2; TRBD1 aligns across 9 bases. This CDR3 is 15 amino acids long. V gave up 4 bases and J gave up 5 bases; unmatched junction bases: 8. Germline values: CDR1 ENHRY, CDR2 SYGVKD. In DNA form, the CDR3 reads TGTGCCATCAGTGGGACAGGGGACGATTTGTATGGCTACACCTTC. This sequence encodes CAISGTGDDLYGYTF.

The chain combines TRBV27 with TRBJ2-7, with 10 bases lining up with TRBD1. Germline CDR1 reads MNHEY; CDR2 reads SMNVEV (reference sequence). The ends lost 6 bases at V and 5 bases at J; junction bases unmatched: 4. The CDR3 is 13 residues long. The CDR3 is CASRETGGDEQYF. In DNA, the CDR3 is TGTGCCAGCAGAGAGACAGGGGGCGACGAGCAGTACTTC.

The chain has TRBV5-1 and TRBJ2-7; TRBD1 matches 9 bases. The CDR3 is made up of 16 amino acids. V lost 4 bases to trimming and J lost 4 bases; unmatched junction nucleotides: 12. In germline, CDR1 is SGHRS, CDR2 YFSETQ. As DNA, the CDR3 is TGCGCCAGCAGCCAGGGACAGGGCCTTCGATTATACGAGCAGTACTTC. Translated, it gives CASSQGQGLRLYEQYF. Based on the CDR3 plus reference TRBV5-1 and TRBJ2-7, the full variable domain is KAGVTQTPRYLIKTRGQQVTLSCSPISGHRSVSWYQQTPGQGLQFLFEYFSETQRNKGNFPGRFSGRQFSNSRSEMNVSTLELGDSALYLCASSQGQGLRLYEQYFGPGTRLTVT.

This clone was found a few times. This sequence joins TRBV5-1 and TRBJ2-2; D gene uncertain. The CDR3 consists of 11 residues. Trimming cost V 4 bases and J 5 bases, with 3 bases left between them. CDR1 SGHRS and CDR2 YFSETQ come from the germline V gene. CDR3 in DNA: TGCGCCAGCAGCGTAACCGGGGAGCTGTTTTTT. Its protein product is CASSVTGELFF.

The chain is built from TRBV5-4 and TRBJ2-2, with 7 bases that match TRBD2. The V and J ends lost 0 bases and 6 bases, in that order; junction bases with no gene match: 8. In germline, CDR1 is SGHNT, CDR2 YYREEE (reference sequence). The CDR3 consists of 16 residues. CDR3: CASSLASGGRAGELFF. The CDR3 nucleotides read TGTGCCAGCAGCTTGGCTAGCGGAGGGAGGGCCGGGGAGCTGTTTTTT.

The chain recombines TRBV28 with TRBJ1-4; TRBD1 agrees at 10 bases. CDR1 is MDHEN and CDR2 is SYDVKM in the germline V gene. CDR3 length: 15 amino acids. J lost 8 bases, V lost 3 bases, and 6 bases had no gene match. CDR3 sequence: CASSFPGDRGEKLFF. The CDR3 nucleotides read TGTGCCAGCAGTTTCCCGGGGGACAGGGGAGAAAAACTGTTTTTT.

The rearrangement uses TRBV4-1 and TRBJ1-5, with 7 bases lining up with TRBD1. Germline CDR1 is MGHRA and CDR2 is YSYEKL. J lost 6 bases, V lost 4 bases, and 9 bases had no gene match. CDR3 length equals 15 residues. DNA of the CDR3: TGCGCCAGCAGCCCAGGCGAGGGGGCTGGTCAGCCCCAGCATTTT. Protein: CASSPGEGAGQPQHF.

In DNA, the CDR3 is TGCGCCAGCAGCGGGACTAGCGGGGCCTACGAGCAGTACTTC. It is translated as CASSGTSGAYEQYF. The chain combines TRBV5-1 with TRBJ2-7; 13 bases agree with TRBD2. V lost 4 bases, J lost 2 bases, and 0 bases stayed unmatched. Per germline, CDR1 SGHRS and CDR2 YFSETQ. The CDR3 covers 14 residues.

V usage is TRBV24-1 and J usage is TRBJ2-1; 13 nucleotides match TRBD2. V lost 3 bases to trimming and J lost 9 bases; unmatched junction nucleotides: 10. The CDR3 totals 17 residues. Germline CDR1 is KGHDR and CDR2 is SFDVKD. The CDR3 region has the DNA TGTGCCACCAGTGATCTCCGGACTAGCGGGAGTCTTGGTGAGCAGTTCTTC. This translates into CATSDLRTSGSLGEQFF.

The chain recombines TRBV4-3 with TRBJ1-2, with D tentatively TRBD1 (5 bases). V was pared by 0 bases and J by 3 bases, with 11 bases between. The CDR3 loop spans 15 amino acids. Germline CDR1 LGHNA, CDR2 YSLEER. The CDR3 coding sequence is TGCGCCAGCAGCCAAGAGTGGGCGACAGACTATGGCTACACCTTC. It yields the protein CASSQEWATDYGYTF.

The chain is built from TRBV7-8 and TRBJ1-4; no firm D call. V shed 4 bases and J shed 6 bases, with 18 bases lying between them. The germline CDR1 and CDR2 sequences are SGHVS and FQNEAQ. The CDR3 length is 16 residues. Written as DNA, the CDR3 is TGTGCCAGCAGCTCACGGAGAGAGCTGTGGGATGAAAAACTGTTTTTT. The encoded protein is CASSSRRELWDEKLFF. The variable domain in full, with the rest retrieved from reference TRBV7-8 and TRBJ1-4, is GAGVSQSPRYKVAKRGQDVALRCDPISGHVSLFWYQQALGQGPEFLTYFQNEAQLDKSGLPSDRFFAERPEGSVSTLKIQRTQQEDSAVYLCASSSRRELWDEKLFFGSGTQLSVL.

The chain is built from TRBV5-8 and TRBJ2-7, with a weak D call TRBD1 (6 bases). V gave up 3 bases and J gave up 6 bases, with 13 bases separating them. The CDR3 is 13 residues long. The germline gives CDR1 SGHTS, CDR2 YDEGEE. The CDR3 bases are TGTGCCAGCAGCTGGGACAAAGGCAGCGAGCAGTACTTC. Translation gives CASSWDKGSEQYF.

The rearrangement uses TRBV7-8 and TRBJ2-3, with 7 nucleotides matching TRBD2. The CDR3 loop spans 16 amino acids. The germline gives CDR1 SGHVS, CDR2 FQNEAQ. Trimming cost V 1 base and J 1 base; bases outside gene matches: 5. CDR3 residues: CASSLVSAGGTDTQYF. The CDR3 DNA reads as TGTGCCAGCAGCTTAGTTTCGGCGGGAGGCACAGATACGCAGTATTTT.

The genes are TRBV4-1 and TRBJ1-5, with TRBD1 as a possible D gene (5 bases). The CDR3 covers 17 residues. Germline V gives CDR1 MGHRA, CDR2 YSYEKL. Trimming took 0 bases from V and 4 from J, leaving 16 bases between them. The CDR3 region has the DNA TGCGCCAGCAGCCAAGATCCTCCCATCGGGGGGAATCAGCCCCAGCATTTT. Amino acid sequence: CASSQDPPIGGNQPQHF.

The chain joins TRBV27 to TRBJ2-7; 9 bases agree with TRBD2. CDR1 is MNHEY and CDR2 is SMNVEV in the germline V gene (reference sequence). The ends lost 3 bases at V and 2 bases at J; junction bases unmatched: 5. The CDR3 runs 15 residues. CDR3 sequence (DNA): TGTGCCAGCAGTTTTCTTAGCGGGGGAACCTACGAGCAGTACTTC. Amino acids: CASSFLSGGTYEQYF.

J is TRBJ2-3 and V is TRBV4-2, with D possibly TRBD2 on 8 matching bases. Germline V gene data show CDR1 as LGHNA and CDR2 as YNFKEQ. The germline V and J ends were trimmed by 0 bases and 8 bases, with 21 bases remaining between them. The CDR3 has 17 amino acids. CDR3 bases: TGTGCCAGCAGCCAAGAATTGGCGGGGGGCCAGGGGGGTACGCAGTATTTT. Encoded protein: CASSQELAGGQGGTQYF.